Sequencing of this T cell receptor (beta chain) was carried out in a study of Graves' ophthalmopathy and Graves' hyperthyroidism. Study as a whole: Prior to any treatment, peripheral blood was collected at the time of initial diagnosis. General study results and limits: Blood also held most thyroid clonotypes expanded above 0.001 frequency.

Beta-chain TCR CDR3 regions were amplified from RNA transcripts. RT-PCR in the first round used HTBI primers; a second-round multiplex PCR followed. TCRdb analysed the multiplex PCR reads with MiXCR anew, one entry per CDR3 protein. This table has 500,000 to 800,000 distinct CDR3 sequences, roughly 41% appearing once. Ophthalmopathy in the donors was of moderate-to-severe activity, with CAS ≥3, NOSPECS ≥4 and duration under 3 months. Diagnosis was based on clinical symptoms, serum thyroxine, TRAb, thyroid ultrasound and orbital computed tomography. In this sample, this clonotype turned up many times. Antigen specificity is unknown. Sequencing was done on a sample of peripheral blood. The origin of this receptor is an adult man with Graves' ophthalmopathy.

The CDR3 DNA follows: TGTGCCAGCAGCCGAACTGACAGGAAGAGTTCACCCCTCCACTTT. Protein product: CASSRTDRKSSPLHF. The gene calls are TRBV5-6 and TRBJ1-6, with D tentatively TRBD1 (6 bases). The CDR3 has 15 amino acids. V gave up 4 bases and J gave up 9 bases, with 17 bases separating them. In germline, CDR1 is SGHDT, CDR2 YYEEEE.